Listed below are T cell receptor beta chains from one sample, sequenced in a study of blood T cell repertoires in COVID-19. Clones were sequenced by immunoSEQ multiplex PCR, and TCRdb holds only the in-frame ones, with some missing. The sample shows about 87,000 clones, around 83% of them seen only once. Sequencing was done on a sample of peripheral blood. The receptors come from a woman in her sixties or seventies with acute or convalescent COVID-19. The CDR3 runs from the conserved cysteine through the conserved F or W. Each record gives: clone size, J gene, D gene, V gene, CDR3 DNA, CDR3 protein. The D gene is left open where the match is weak. Not every row has a clone size; where given, it reads once, few, many or a size class.

size: NA; J: TRBJ1-2; D: TRBD1; V: TRBV6-4; DNA: TGTGCCAGCAGTTATGACAGGGTACGTGGCTACACCTTC; CDR3: CASSYDRVRGYTF
size: NA; J: TRBJ1-2; D: NA; V: TRBV18; DNA: TGTGCCAGCTCACCCAGTGCCGACAGAACTAACTATGGCTACACCTTC; CDR3: CASSPSADRTNYGYTF
size: NA; J: TRBJ2-1; D: NA; V: TRBV12-3/TRBV12-4; DNA: TGTGCCAGCAGTTTGAGGTACAATGAGCAGTTCTTC; CDR3: CASSLRYNEQFF
size: NA; J: TRBJ1-5; D: NA; V: TRBV4-2; DNA: TGTGCCAGCAGCCAAGGGGTATCTTGGGACTCCAGCAATCAGCCCCAGCATTTT; CDR3: CASSQGVSWDSSNQPQHF
size: NA; J: TRBJ1-1; D: NA; V: TRBV7-8; DNA: TGTGCCAGCAGCCGGAGCGACACTGAAGCTTTCTTT; CDR3: CASSRSDTEAFF
size: NA; J: TRBJ1-2; D: TRBD1; V: TRBV19; DNA: TGTGCCAGTAGTATCCCCGGGACAGGGGGCTACACCTTC; CDR3: CASSIPGTGGYTF
size: NA; J: TRBJ1-4; D: TRBD1; V: TRBV19; DNA: TGTGCCAGCGTTCAGGGGGCCGGGGAAAAACTGTTTTTT; CDR3: CASVQGAGEKLFF
size: NA; J: TRBJ2-7; D: NA; V: TRBV30; DNA: TGTGCCTGGAGTGTAGGGGTCTACGAGCAGTACTTC; CDR3: CAWSVGVYEQYF
size: NA; J: TRBJ1-5; D: NA; V: TRBV27; DNA: TGTGCCAGCAGTTTATTCGCCAGGGTAAATCAGCCCCAGCATTTT; CDR3: CASSLFARVNQPQHF
size: NA; J: TRBJ2-1; D: NA; V: TRBV23-1; DNA: TGCGCCAGCAGTCAATCGTCCGCCCAGGCGAACAATGAGCAGTTCTTC; CDR3: CASSQSSAQANNEQFF
size: NA; J: TRBJ1-3; D: NA; V: TRBV5-4; DNA: TGTGCCAGCAGCATACAGGGAGGGTCAGGAAACACCATATATTTT; CDR3: CASSIQGGSGNTIYF
size: NA; J: TRBJ1-1; D: NA; V: TRBV2; DNA: TGTGCCAGCAGTCTACAGGGATTAACTGAAGCTTTCTTT; CDR3: CASSLQGLTEAFF
size: NA; J: TRBJ2-5; D: TRBD2; V: TRBV6-2/TRBV6-3; DNA: TGTGCCAGCAGTTACTCGGGGCTAGCGGGGGTTCAACAAGAGACCCAGTACTTC; CDR3: CASSYSGLAGVQQETQYF
size: NA; J: TRBJ1-2; D: NA; V: TRBV5-5; DNA: TGTGCCAGCAGCCTAAATACGGACTCGGGTGGCTACACCTTC; CDR3: CASSLNTDSGGYTF
size: NA; J: TRBJ1-5; D: TRBD1; V: TRBV10-2; DNA: TGCGCCAGCAGCGGCCCGACAGGGGGCCTCAATCAGCCCCAGCATTTT; CDR3: CASSGPTGGLNQPQHF
size: NA; J: TRBJ2-1; D: TRBD2; V: TRBV5-1; DNA: TGCGCCAGCAGAGGCGGGAGGGGGTACAATGAGCAGTTCTTC; CDR3: CASRGGRGYNEQFF
size: NA; J: TRBJ2-1; D: TRBD2; V: TRBV6-5; DNA: TGTGCCAGCAGCCGGCGGGAGGAATACAATGAGCAGTTCTTC; CDR3: CASSRREEYNEQFF
size: NA; J: TRBJ1-4; D: TRBD1; V: TRBV9; DNA: TGTGCCAGCAGCGTAGGGGGACAGGGTGAAAAACTGTTTTTT; CDR3: CASSVGGQGEKLFF
size: NA; J: TRBJ2-7; D: TRBD2; V: TRBV7-3; DNA: TGTGCCAGCAGGGCTAGAGCGGGGGAGGTTCGAGAGCAGTACTTC; CDR3: CASRARAGEVREQYF
size: NA; J: TRBJ2-5; D: NA; V: TRBV6-5; DNA: TGTGCCAGCAGTTACTCGAGGCAGGGAGAGACCCAGTACTTC; CDR3: CASSYSRQGETQYF
size: NA; J: TRBJ2-5; D: TRBD2; V: TRBV3-1/TRBV3-2; DNA: TGTGCCAGCAGCCTACCATTAGGCGGGGGAAGTTCTGAGACCCAGTACTTC; CDR3: CASSLPLGGGSSETQYF
size: NA; J: TRBJ1-1; D: NA; V: TRBV2; DNA: TGTGCCAGCAGTCTACCTTCCGGGACTGCGAACACTGAAGCTTTCTTT; CDR3: CASSLPSGTANTEAFF
size: NA; J: TRBJ1-2; D: NA; V: TRBV30; DNA: TGTGCCTGGGGTTTCGGTCCTTATGGCTACACCTTC; CDR3: CAWGFGPYGYTF
size: NA; J: TRBJ2-1; D: NA; V: TRBV11-3; DNA: TGTGCCAGCAGCCCCCGGACTCCTCCTCCGTACAATGAGCAGTTCTTC; CDR3: CASSPRTPPPYNEQFF
size: NA; J: TRBJ2-1; D: NA; V: TRBV3-1/TRBV3-2; DNA: TGTGCCAGCAGCCAAGATCGATTGTCCCGGGGGTCGTCCTACAATGAGCAGTTCTTC; CDR3: CASSQDRLSRGSSYNEQFF
size: few; J: TRBJ2-7; D: TRBD2; V: TRBV4-2; DNA: TGTGCCAGCAGCCAAGAGTTGCGGGAGGGGAGCTACGAGCAGTACTTC; CDR3: CASSQELREGSYEQYF
size: NA; J: TRBJ2-5; D: TRBD2; V: TRBV10-3; DNA: TGTGCCACAGTGGGGACTAGCGGGAGAGGAGAGACCCAGTACTTC; CDR3: CATVGTSGRGETQYF
size: NA; J: TRBJ2-1; D: NA; V: TRBV21-1; DNA: TGTGCCAGCAGCAAAGGTACGGGGGCGGGAGGTTCCTACAATGAGCAGTTCTTC; CDR3: CASSKGTGAGGSYNEQFF
size: NA; J: TRBJ1-3; D: NA; V: TRBV27; DNA: TGTGCCAGCAGGTTGACAGGTTCTGGAAACACCATATATTTT; CDR3: CASRLTGSGNTIYF
size: NA; J: TRBJ2-1; D: NA; V: TRBV18; DNA: TGTGCCAGCTCACCGAGACAGTACAATGAGCAGTTCTTC; CDR3: CASSPRQYNEQFF
size: NA; J: TRBJ2-3; D: NA; V: TRBV24-1; DNA: TGTGCCACCAGTGCCCCGGGAGATACGCAGTATTTT; CDR3: CATSAPGDTQYF
size: NA; J: TRBJ1-1; D: NA; V: TRBV28; DNA: TGTGCCAGCAGTTTTACAGGTTACACTGAAGCTTTCTTT; CDR3: CASSFTGYTEAFF
size: NA; J: TRBJ1-2; D: NA; V: TRBV13; DNA: TGTGCCAGCAGCCTAAAGAATCAGGGGCCAAGCGGCTACACCTTC; CDR3: CASSLKNQGPSGYTF
size: NA; J: TRBJ1-6; D: TRBD1; V: TRBV6-2/TRBV6-3; DNA: TGTGCCAGCAGTTACCCCAAGGGTCTCCGGGACAGGGGTTCCGCTCGACCCCTCCACTTT; CDR3: CASSYPKGLRDRGSARPLHF
size: NA; J: TRBJ2-2; D: NA; V: TRBV7-6; DNA: TGTGCCAGCAGCTTAATCCCCGGGACTCCGAACACCGGGGAGCTGTTTTTT; CDR3: CASSLIPGTPNTGELFF
size: NA; J: TRBJ2-5; D: TRBD2; V: TRBV5-1; DNA: TGCGCCAGCAGCTTGGAGCCCCTAACTAGCGGGGGGTTAAAAGAGACCCAGTACTTC; CDR3: CASSLEPLTSGGLKETQYF
size: few; J: TRBJ1-2; D: TRBD1; V: TRBV7-9; DNA: TGTGCCAGCAGCCCCACGACCCGCTCAGGGGGCCACTATGGCTACACCTTC; CDR3: CASSPTTRSGGHYGYTF
size: NA; J: TRBJ1-6; D: NA; V: TRBV5-4; DNA: TGTGCCAGCAGCTTGGGATGGGGCAATTCACCCCTCCACTTT; CDR3: CASSLGWGNSPLHF
size: NA; J: TRBJ1-4; D: NA; V: TRBV9; DNA: TGTGCCAGCAGCCCCTGGTTAGCAGGGGTTAATGAAAAACTGTTTTTT; CDR3: CASSPWLAGVNEKLFF
size: NA; J: TRBJ2-3; D: NA; V: TRBV9; DNA: TGTGCCAGCAGCTCCCGGGAGGATACGCAGTATTTT; CDR3: CASSSREDTQYF
size: NA; J: TRBJ2-7; D: TRBD1; V: TRBV5-5; DNA: TGTGCCAGCACACGGGATCATTTCGGACAGGGGGCGGGCGAGCAGTACTTC; CDR3: CASTRDHFGQGAGEQYF
size: NA; J: TRBJ2-2; D: NA; V: TRBV7-9; DNA: TGTGCCAGCAGCTTAGCGGCAGGGCACACCGGGGAGCTGTTTTTT; CDR3: CASSLAAGHTGELFF
size: NA; J: TRBJ2-1; D: TRBD2; V: TRBV27; DNA: TGTGCCAGCAGTTTATTTCCTAGCGGGAGTAATGAGCAGTTCTTC; CDR3: CASSLFPSGSNEQFF
size: NA; J: TRBJ2-5; D: TRBD2; V: TRBV5-1; DNA: TGCGCCAGCAGCTTGGCCCCTAGCGGGGACCCAGAGACCCAGTACTTC; CDR3: CASSLAPSGDPETQYF
size: once; J: TRBJ1-1; D: NA; V: TRBV25-1; DNA: TGTGCCAGCAGTGATACAGGCACCTTCACTGAAGCTTTCTTT; CDR3: CASSDTGTFTEAFF
size: NA; J: TRBJ2-4; D: TRBD2; V: TRBV6-5; DNA: TGTGCCAGCAGTTACCTTCCGGGGAGGGTGGAGAACATTCAGTACTTC; CDR3: CASSYLPGRVENIQYF
size: few; J: TRBJ1-2; D: TRBD1; V: TRBV30; DNA: TGTGCCTGGAGTATGGACAGGGTCGATGGCTACACCTTC; CDR3: CAWSMDRVDGYTF
size: NA; J: TRBJ1-2; D: TRBD1; V: TRBV4-1; DNA: TGCGCCAGCAGCCCAGGACAGGGAACCGACAAAATAAACTATGGCTACACCTTC; CDR3: CASSPGQGTDKINYGYTF